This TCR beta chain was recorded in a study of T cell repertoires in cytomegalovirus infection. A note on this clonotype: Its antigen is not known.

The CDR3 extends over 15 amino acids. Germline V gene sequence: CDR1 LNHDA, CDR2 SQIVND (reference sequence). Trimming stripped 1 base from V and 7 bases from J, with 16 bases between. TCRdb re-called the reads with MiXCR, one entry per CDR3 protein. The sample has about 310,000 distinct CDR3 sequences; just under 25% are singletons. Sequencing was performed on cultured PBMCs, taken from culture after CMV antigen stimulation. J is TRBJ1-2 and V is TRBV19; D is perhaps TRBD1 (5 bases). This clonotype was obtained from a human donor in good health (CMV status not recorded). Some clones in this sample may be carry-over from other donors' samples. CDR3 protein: CASSIGGSTLSGYTF. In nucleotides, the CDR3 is TGTGCCAGTAGTATAGGGGGCTCAACCCTGAGTGGCTACACCTTC.